The source of this T cell receptor (beta chain) is a study of OX40 agonist ivuxolimab in advanced cancers. Clones were sequenced by immunoSEQ multiplex PCR, and TCRdb holds only the in-frame ones, with some missing. The profile covers roughly 92,000 clones, with 92% appearing a single time and 3.4% taken by the ten largest. The J segment lost 9 bases and the V segment lost 3 bases, leaving 7 bases of the junction unmatched. Germline CDR1 reads KGHSH; CDR2 reads LQKENI. CDR3 length equals 14 residues. The material was CD4+ or CD8+ T cells sorted from blood, obtained in a trial of the OX40 agonist ivuxolimab. The receptor comes from an adult with an advanced solid tumor such as melanoma, head and neck, liver or kidney cancer. The rearrangement links TRBV18 to TRBJ2-1; 8 positions match TRBD2. The CDR3 is CASSPSGGNIEQFF. In nucleotides, the CDR3 is TGTGCCAGCTCACCTTCGGGAGGGAATATTGAGCAGTTCTTC.